This entry lists 18 T cell receptor beta chains sequenced from one sample in a study of T cells after yellow fever vaccination. MiXCR, run by TCRdb on the 5' RACE reads, gives a single entry per CDR3 protein. Here the sample spans 200,000 or so distinct CDR3 sequences, 6.7% being singletons. Material: CD4+ T cells sorted from PBMCs, obtained on the day of the yellow fever booster vaccination. The receptors derive from a man in his thirties or forties who received the YFV17D yellow fever vaccine.

This clonotype was counted a few times. The chain carries TRBV7-2 and TRBJ2-1; D remains unclear. The length of the CDR3 is 11 residues. The ends were cut back, 6 bases at V and 8 bases at J, with 8 bases in the middle. Germline V gene data show CDR1 as SGHTA and CDR2 as FQGNSA. Written as DNA, the CDR3 is TGTGCCAGCAGTGCCGTCTATGAGCAGTTCTTC. Protein product: CASSAVYEQFF.

V usage is TRBV5-4 and J usage is TRBJ2-1; 10 bases line up with TRBD2. V was clipped by 0 bases and J by 0 bases; unmatched bases: 6. The germline CDR1 and CDR2 sequences are SGHNT and YYREEE (reference sequence). The CDR3 extends over 18 amino acids. The chain's CDR3 is CASSLALAGVGSYNEQFF. As DNA, the CDR3 is TGTGCCAGCAGCTTGGCTCTAGCGGGAGTGGGCTCCTACAATGAGCAGTTCTTC.

This clonotype was observed at least ten times. The chain employs TRBV7-2 and TRBJ2-7; tentatively, D is TRBD1 or TRBD2 (5 bases each). CDR3 length equals 15 residues. V gave up 5 bases and J gave up 2 bases, with 16 bases separating them. Germline V gene lookup returns CDR1 SGHTA and CDR2 FQGNSA. In nucleotides, the CDR3 is TGTGCCAGCAGCCCCCAGGGAGAAACCGCCTACGAGCAGTACTTC. Its protein product is CASSPQGETAYEQYF.

This clonotype was detected a few times. This chain joins TRBV29-1 and TRBJ1-2; unclear D gene. Germline V gene data show CDR1 as SQVTM and CDR2 as ANQGSEA. The V end was cut by 0 bases, the J end by 4 bases, with 12 bases between. The CDR3 spans 14 residues. The CDR3 nucleotides read TGCAGCGTTGAAGACAGTCGGGTTGGCTATGGCTACACCTTC. Protein: CSVEDSRVGYGYTF.

This clonotype was detected ten times or more. This sequence joins TRBV29-1 and TRBJ1-2; D gene uncertain. Per germline, CDR1 SQVTM and CDR2 ANQGSEA. The length of the CDR3 is 12 residues. The V end was cut by 5 bases, the J end by 1 base, with 8 bases between. The CDR3 is CSVLGSNYGYTF. The CDR3, as DNA: TGCAGCGTTTTAGGAAGTAACTATGGCTACACCTTC.

This chain links TRBV6-2 or TRBV6-3 with TRBJ1-3; 7 bases align to TRBD1. The V gene end was trimmed by 5 bases and the J gene end by 4 bases; junction bases not matched to a gene: 11. Germline V lookup: CDR1 MNHEY, CDR2 SVGEGT. This CDR3 is built from 16 residues. The CDR3 sequence: CASSQPRTGAGNTIYF. In DNA form, the CDR3 reads TGTGCCAGCAGTCAACCGCGGACAGGCGCCGGAAACACCATATATTTT.

The chain couples TRBV29-1 to TRBJ2-3; D is uncertain. The CDR3 runs 14 residues. In germline, CDR1 is SQVTM, CDR2 ANQGSEA. V shed 5 bases and J shed 4 bases, with 16 bases lying between them. CDR3 loop: CSVSGNNNADTQYF. In nucleotides, the CDR3 is TGCAGCGTTTCCGGCAATAATAATGCAGATACGCAGTATTTT.

This clonotype occurred many times. This rearrangement joins TRBV20-1 to TRBJ2-3, with 14 nucleotides matching TRBD2. Germline values: CDR1 DFQATT, CDR2 SNEGSKA (reference sequence). This CDR3 is 17 amino acids long. The V segment lost 3 bases and the J segment 2 bases; nucleotides outside the gene matches: 7. In DNA, the CDR3 is TGCAGTGCTAGGCCGACTAGCGGGAGGGCGGTCACAGATACGCAGTATTTT. It encodes CSARPTSGRAVTDTQYF.

This clonotype came up a few times. The CDR3 region is CATQGGTPTYNEQFF. DNA of the CDR3: TGTGCCACCCAGGGGGGGACTCCCACCTACAATGAGCAGTTCTTC. V usage is TRBV5-4 and J usage is TRBJ2-1; either TRBD1 or TRBD2 may fit D (7 bases each). The CDR3 is 15 residues long. In germline, CDR1 is SGHNT, CDR2 YYREEE (reference sequence). Trimming stripped 9 bases from V and 2 bases from J, with 18 bases between.

This clonotype has at least ten counts. The chain has TRBV20-1 and TRBJ2-7; no clear D gene. CDR3 length: 13 amino acids. V was pared by 4 bases and J by 2 bases, with 12 bases between. Germline V lookup: CDR1 DFQATT, CDR2 SNEGSKA (reference sequence). This CDR3 is CSATALTTYEQYF. In nucleotides, the CDR3 is TGCAGTGCTACAGCCCTCACAACCTACGAGCAGTACTTC.

This clonotype has at least ten counts. In DNA, the CDR3 is TGCAGCGTACTAACAGGGAAATCCTACGAGCAGTACTTC. It yields the protein CSVLTGKSYEQYF. The chain joins TRBV29-1 to TRBJ2-7; D is perhaps TRBD1 (6 bases). CDR3 length: 13 amino acids. Germline V gene data show CDR1 as SQVTM and CDR2 as ANQGSEA. V lost 6 bases and J 1 base, leaving 13 bases between the germline ends.

This clonotype was recorded only once. The junction does not match germline at one end; this may be a read error. The chain joins TRBV5-1 to TRBJ2-2; D unclear. CDR1 is SGHRS and CDR2 is YFSETQ in the germline V gene. The CDR3 consists of 13 residues. CDR3 residues: CASILSNTGELFF. The CDR3 bases are TGCGCCAGCATCTTGTCGAACACCGGGGAGCTGTTTTTT.

CDR3 in DNA: TGTGCCAGCAGTCAAGACTCTACTAGTAACGAGCAGTACTTC. This encodes CASSQDSTSNEQYF. The genes are TRBV6-1 and TRBJ2-7; D possibly corresponds to TRBD2 (5 bases). Germline-derived CDR1 and CDR2 are MNHNS and SASEGT. The CDR3 has 14 residues. V lost 5 bases, J lost 5 bases, and 16 bases lay in between.

The table lists this clonotype with many counts. The genes are TRBV7-9 and TRBJ1-2, with a possible D match to TRBD1 (6 bases). V dropped 2 bases and J dropped 5 bases, with 15 bases sitting between them. The CDR3 consists of 15 residues. Germline-derived CDR1 and CDR2 are SEHNR and FQNEAQ (reference sequence). The CDR3 DNA reads as TGTGCCAGCAGCTTAACGGACAGAGATCTGTATGGCTACACCTTC. This encodes CASSLTDRDLYGYTF.

A few counts support this clonotype. The J gene is TRBJ2-2, the V gene TRBV5-1; tentatively, D is TRBD1 (6 bases). Per germline, CDR1 SGHRS and CDR2 YFSETQ. This CDR3 spans 15 amino acids. The V gene lost 7 bases and the J gene lost 4 bases, with 17 bases spanning the gap. In DNA, the CDR3 is TGCGCCAGCGGGGGCCTTAGCTCAGGCACCGGGGAGCTGTTTTTT. This translates into CASGGLSSGTGELFF. Based on the CDR3 plus reference TRBV5-1 and TRBJ2-2, the full variable domain is KAGVTQTPRYLIKTRGQQVTLSCSPISGHRSVSWYQQTPGQGLQFLFEYFSETQRNKGNFPGRFSGRQFSNSRSEMNVSTLELGDSALYLCASGGLSSGTGELFFGEGSRLTVL.

This clonotype was observed many times. The chain links TRBV5-1 to TRBJ2-7; D gene ambiguous. The CDR3 has 14 residues. The germline V gene encodes CDR1 SGHRS and CDR2 YFSETQ. With 2 bases removed from V and 2 bases from J, the gap between germline ends came to 11 bases. The CDR3 coding sequence is TGCGCCAGCAGCTTTGGAATCAAAACCTACGAGCAGTACTTC. Translating gives CASSFGIKTYEQYF.

The table lists this clonotype with a few counts. V and J are TRBV7-9 and TRBJ2-3; no reliable D call. The ends were cut back, 0 bases at V and 6 bases at J, with 7 bases in the middle. The CDR3 is made up of 13 amino acids. Germline V lookup: CDR1 SEHNR, CDR2 FQNEAQ (reference sequence). CDR3 region: CASSLAVRDTQYF. CDR3 DNA: TGTGCCAGCAGCTTAGCAGTTCGGGATACGCAGTATTTT.

J is TRBJ2-3 and V is TRBV7-9; a possible D gene is TRBD1 (5 bases). The CDR3 covers 16 residues. Trimming removed 6 bases from V and 2 bases from J, with 18 bases in between. Germline V gives CDR1 SEHNR, CDR2 FQNEAQ (reference sequence). DNA for the CDR3: TGTGCCAGCAGGCACCCTGGCAGGGTGTCCACAGATACGCAGTATTTT. Its translation is CASRHPGRVSTDTQYF.